These 26 T cell receptor beta chains originate from one sample sequenced in a study of cytomegalovirus exposure and HLA in healthy donors. Here immunoSEQ multiplex PCR was the method, and the copy in TCRdb shows in-frame clones only, minus some. The data hold some 68,000 clones, with about 96% observed a single time. Sequencing was carried out using PBMCs. These receptors originate from a man between 18 and 35 years old in good health and CMV-seronegative.

The chain employs TRBV4-1 and TRBJ1-2; D possibly corresponds to TRBD1 (6 bases). Germline V lookup: CDR1 MGHRA, CDR2 YSYEKL. The CDR3 consists of 16 residues. Trimming cost V 4 bases and J 2 bases, with 17 bases left between them. The CDR3 region is CASSPFTTGPNYGYTF. DNA for the CDR3: TGCGCCAGCAGCCCATTTACCACAGGGCCCAACTATGGCTACACCTTC.

The gene calls are TRBV9 and TRBJ1-2; D is unclear. The CDR3 spans 16 residues. Between the trimmed V and J ends, which lost 4 bases and 7 bases, there was a span of 23 bases. In germline, CDR1 is SGDLS, CDR2 YYNGEE. CDR3 in amino acids: CASSPRGWGDSGGYTF. The CDR3 nucleotides read TGTGCCAGCAGCCCCCGCGGGTGGGGAGACTCCGGTGGCTACACCTTC.

This sequence joins TRBV5-1 and TRBJ2-5, with 10 bases identical to TRBD2. Germline assignment: CDR1 SGHRS and CDR2 YFSETQ. V lost 4 bases to trimming and J lost 4 bases; unmatched junction nucleotides: 19. The CDR3 spans 19 residues. Here the CDR3 reads CASSSKGQLAGDVSETQYF. The CDR3, as DNA: TGCGCCAGCAGCAGCAAAGGCCAGCTAGCGGGAGATGTGTCAGAGACCCAGTACTTC.

V gene TRBV6-6 combines with J gene TRBJ1-5; D is unresolved. CDR1 is MNHNY and CDR2 is SVGAGI in the germline V gene (reference sequence). Deletions cut 3 bases from V and 3 bases from J, with 9 bases between. The CDR3 runs to 14 residues. CDR3 nucleotide sequence: TGTGCCAGCAGTTATAGACAAAACAATCAGCCCCAGCATTTT. Translation gives CASSYRQNNQPQHF.

V usage is TRBV15 and J usage is TRBJ2-7; 9 bases fit TRBD1. The CDR3 covers 16 residues. With 4 bases clipped from V and 7 bases from J, the junction kept 14 bases outside the gene matches. Germline values: CDR1 LNHNV, CDR2 YYDKDF (reference sequence). CDR3 sequence: CATSISSGTGSEEQYF. CDR3 nucleotides: TGTGCCACCAGCATATCCTCCGGGACAGGGTCCGAAGAGCAGTACTTC.

This chain connects TRBV6-6 to TRBJ1-2; 9 nucleotides line up with TRBD1. From germline, CDR1 is MNHNY and CDR2 SVGAGI (reference sequence). The CDR3 sequence is 14 residues long. Trimming cost V 5 bases and J 2 bases; bases outside gene matches: 3. The CDR3: CASSLGQGNYGYTF. The CDR3 bases are TGTGCCAGCAGTCTGGGACAGGGAAACTATGGCTACACCTTC.

The chain combines TRBV5-8 with TRBJ1-1; 7 bases are shared with TRBD1. V lost 2 bases, J lost 1 base, and 5 bases stayed unmatched. CDR1 SGHTS and CDR2 YDEGEE come from the germline V gene. The CDR3 spans 15 residues. CDR3 DNA sequence: TGTGCCAGCAGCTTACGACAGGGTCGGAACACTGAAGCTTTCTTT. Protein sequence: CASSLRQGRNTEAFF. Combining the CDR3 with reference TRBV5-8 and TRBJ1-1 gives the whole variable domain EAGVTQSPTHLIKTRGQQATLRCSPISGHTSVYWYQQALGLGLQFLLWYDEGEERNRGNFPPRFSGRQFPNYSSELNVNALELEDSALYLCASSLRQGRNTEAFFGQGTRLTVV.

The chain couples TRBV6-5 to TRBJ1-3; D is possibly TRBD1 (6 bases). CDR3 size: 16 residues. Germline loops: CDR1 MNHEY, CDR2 SVGAGI. V was pared by 2 bases and J by 3 bases, with 14 bases between. The chain's CDR3 is CASSYQGYGDGNTIYF. CDR3 nucleotides: TGTGCCAGCAGTTACCAGGGGTACGGCGATGGAAACACCATATATTTT.

The chain has TRBV4-2 and TRBJ2-1, with 11 bases matching TRBD2. J lost 9 bases, V lost 4 bases, and 11 bases had no gene match. The germline V gene has CDR1 LGHNA and CDR2 YNFKEQ. CDR3 length equals 16 residues. CDR3 protein: CASSPQLAGARGEQFF. CDR3 in DNA: TGTGCCAGCAGCCCGCAACTAGCGGGAGCACGGGGTGAGCAGTTCTTC.

This chain uses TRBV11-2 with TRBJ2-1; TRBD2 agrees at 12 bases. CDR1 is SGHAT and CDR2 is FQNNGV in the germline V gene. This CDR3 spans 15 amino acids. J was trimmed by 8 bases and V by 7 bases; bases with no gene match: 9. The CDR3 spells CASTDRLAGVYEQFF. The CDR3, as DNA: TGTGCCAGCACCGATCGACTAGCGGGAGTATATGAGCAGTTCTTC.

This chain uses TRBV29-1 with TRBJ2-1; TRBD1 agrees at 9 bases. The CDR3 is 14 amino acids. V lost 6 bases to trimming and J lost 5 bases; unmatched junction nucleotides: 8. Germline CDR1 SQVTM, CDR2 ANQGSEA. CDR3 DNA sequence: TGCAGCGTGCACGGGACAGGGAGTAACAATGAGCAGTTCTTC. Amino acids: CSVHGTGSNNEQFF.

The V gene is TRBV30, the J gene TRBJ2-3; 8 bases match TRBD2. In germline, CDR1 is GTSNPN, CDR2 SVGIG (reference sequence). The CDR3 is made up of 15 amino acids. Trimming at V came to 4 bases and at J to 2 bases, leaving 8 bases not matched to a gene. The CDR3 region has the DNA TGTGCCTGGATAGGTAGCGGGGACAACACAGATACGCAGTATTTT. It specifies CAWIGSGDNTDTQYF.

In its sample, this clone was seen once. The chain employs TRBV5-5 and TRBJ2-5; D remains ambiguous. Germline values: CDR1 SGHKS, CDR2 YYEKEE (reference sequence). The CDR3 runs to 13 residues. V was cut by 1 base and J by 2 bases, with 6 bases left in between. For the CDR3, the DNA is TGTGCCAGCAGCTTGCCCAGTCAAGAGACCCAGTACTTC. It codes for CASSLPSQETQYF.

The gene calls are TRBV27 and TRBJ2-2; 8 bases agree with TRBD2. CDR1 and CDR2 (germline): MNHEY, SMNVEV (reference sequence). V was pared by 3 bases and J by 0 bases, with 12 bases of the junction left unmatched. The CDR3 runs to 19 residues. CDR3 nucleotide sequence: TGTGCCAGCAGTTTCAGCGGGCCAGGACTAGCAGCGAACACCGGGGAGCTGTTTTTT. Its protein is CASSFSGPGLAANTGELFF.

The chain is built from TRBV19 and TRBJ2-1; tentatively, D is TRBD1 (6 bases). Germline V gene data show CDR1 as LNHDA and CDR2 as SQIVND (reference sequence). This CDR3 is built from 13 residues. V was pared by 0 bases and J by 8 bases, with 8 bases between. CDR3 region: CASSIDRGYEQFF. CDR3 sequence (DNA): TGTGCCAGTAGTATAGACAGGGGTTATGAGCAGTTCTTC.

V usage is TRBV4-1 and J usage is TRBJ2-5, with TRBD1 matching 8 bases. The CDR3 extends over 15 amino acids. Germline CDR1 and CDR2: MGHRA and YSYEKL. The V and J ends lost 2 bases and 2 bases, in that order; junction bases with no gene match: 4. CDR3 DNA: TGCGCCAGCAGCCAAATGAACAGGGGGCAAGAGACCCAGTACTTC. It is translated as CASSQMNRGQETQYF.

V usage is TRBV15 and J usage is TRBJ1-5; D is undetermined. Germline V gene lookup returns CDR1 LNHNV and CDR2 YYDKDF (reference sequence). CDR3 length: 16 amino acids. V gave up 1 base and J gave up 0 bases, with 10 bases separating them. In DNA, the CDR3 is TGTGCCACCAGCAGAGGAGGGCAGGTTAGCAATCAGCCCCAGCATTTT. It encodes CATSRGGQVSNQPQHF.

Here the CDR3 DNA reads TGTGCCTCCCGGGGGGAGGGCTTAGACACCATATATTTT. Its protein is CASRGEGLDTIYF. The chain recombines TRBV30 with TRBJ1-3, with D perhaps matching TRBD1 (5 bases). Per the germline V gene, CDR1 is GTSNPN and CDR2 is SVGIG (reference sequence). V lost 7 bases and J 8 bases, leaving 18 bases between the germline ends. This CDR3 has 13 residues.

This chain uses TRBV28 with TRBJ2-7; the match to TRBD1 covers 11 bases. V was clipped by 7 bases and J by 3 bases; unmatched bases: 5. Germline V gives CDR1 MDHEN, CDR2 SYDVKM. There are 14 residues in the CDR3. DNA for the CDR3: TGTGCCAGCAAGGACAGGGGGCATAACTACGAGCAGTACTTC. As protein: CASKDRGHNYEQYF.

The count of this clone is one. J is TRBJ2-1 and V is TRBV9, with 9 bases lining up with TRBD2. Germline CDR1 SGDLS, CDR2 YYNGEE. The CDR3 sequence is 17 residues long. V dropped 0 bases and J dropped 6; count of bases not matched to a gene: 10. The CDR3 region is CASSVEGGLATGNEQFF. The CDR3 nucleotides are TGTGCCAGCAGCGTAGAAGGGGGACTAGCAACGGGCAATGAGCAGTTCTTC.

The V call is TRBV18, the J call TRBJ1-1; TRBD1 matches 7 bases. The germline CDR1 and CDR2 sequences are KGHSH and LQKENI. There are 14 residues in the CDR3. The J segment lost 1 base and the V segment lost 4 bases, leaving 3 bases of the junction unmatched. The CDR3 region has the DNA TGTGCCAGCTCACTCGGGACAGCGAACACTGAAGCTTTCTTT. This gives the protein CASSLGTANTEAFF.

The rearrangement joins TRBV28 to TRBJ2-1; 9 nucleotides line up with TRBD2. The junction had 11 bases not matched to a gene; V was cut back by 6 bases and J by 8 bases. CDR1 MDHEN and CDR2 SYDVKM come from the germline V gene. The length of the CDR3 is 15 residues. The CDR3 loop is CASRLPGLASDEQFF. Here the CDR3 DNA reads TGTGCCAGCAGGCTTCCGGGACTAGCATCGGATGAGCAGTTCTTC.

This clone was recorded only once. The rearrangement joins TRBV14 to TRBJ1-1; 7 bases map to TRBD1. Germline V lookup: CDR1 SGHDN, CDR2 FVKESK. This CDR3 contains 15 residues. V lost 1 base and J lost 1; bases outside the gene matches: 3. CDR3 sequence (DNA): TGTGCCAGCAGCCAAGCCGGACAGGAGAACACTGAAGCTTTCTTT. Amino acids: CASSQAGQENTEAFF. Full variable domain (rest looked up from reference TRBV14 and TRBJ1-1): EAGVTQFPSHSVIEKGQTVTLRCDPISGHDNLYWYRRVMGKEIKFLLHFVKESKQDESGMPNNRFLAERTGGTYSTLKVQPAELEDSGVYFCASSQAGQENTEAFFGQGTRLTVV.

The CDR3 DNA reads TGCGCCAGCAGCTTGGTGGGGGGGCGAGGTGAAGCTTTCTTT. Protein: CASSLVGGRGEAFF. The rearrangement links TRBV5-1 to TRBJ1-1; possible D gene TRBD1, 6 bases. Trimming pared 0 bases from V and 7 bases from J, leaving 13 bases between. Germline V gene sequence: CDR1 SGHRS, CDR2 YFSETQ. The CDR3 loop spans 14 amino acids. The full variable domain, with the rest looked up from reference TRBV5-1 and TRBJ1-1, is KAGVTQTPRYLIKTRGQQVTLSCSPISGHRSVSWYQQTPGQGLQFLFEYFSETQRNKGNFPGRFSGRQFSNSRSEMNVSTLELGDSALYLCASSLVGGRGEAFFGQGTRLTVV.

V and J are TRBV21-1 and TRBJ2-7; the table's TRBD1 call for D was not verified on the DNA. TRBV21-1 is given as a pseudogene. The CDR3 runs 18 residues. CDR3 sequence (DNA): TGTGCCAGCAGCAAAGGACGGACAGGGGGACTTCCCCTCTACGAGCAGTACTTC. This gives the protein CASSKGRTGGLPLYEQYF.

CDR3 sequence: CASRQGRSRTAQYF. CDR3 bases: TGTGCCAGCAGACAGGGACGGTCTCGGACGGCCCAGTACTTC. The chain links TRBV6-5 to TRBJ2-5; a weak D match, TRBD1 (6 bases). Trimming cost V 6 bases and J 9 bases, with 20 bases left between them. The CDR3 totals 14 residues. Germline CDR1 is MNHEY and CDR2 is SVGAGI.